This T cell receptor beta chain was documented in a study of circulating CD8 cells and anti-PD-1 response in melanoma. Findings and caveats of the study: A small cohort with few responders supplied the baseline and M1 comparisons.

Each library started from roughly 15 ng of total RNA using the QIAseq Immune Repertoire TCR panel. Each CDR3 protein is one row after TCRdb ran MiXCR on the reads. Among some 780 distinct CDR3 sequences listed, 7.4% were seen once. The V gene lost 8 bases and the J gene lost 8 bases, with 11 bases spanning the gap. Germline assignment: CDR1 MNHEY and CDR2 SVGEGT. CDR3 length equals 11 residues. From live CD3+CD8+TCRalphabeta+ cells, four PD-1 and/or TIGIT subsets were sorted. In this sample, this clonotype is medium-sized. Antigen unknown. The sequence derives from a human donor with melanoma. Source: CD8+ T cells from PBMCs, taken at baseline or after one month of anti-PD-1 therapy (not recorded which). The rearrangement links TRBV6-2 or TRBV6-3 to TRBJ2-3, with TRBD2 as a possible D gene (6 bases). CDR3 in DNA: TGTGCCAGCGGTCCCGGGGGTACGCAGTATTTT. Its translation: CASGPGGTQYF.